The rows below give T cell receptor beta chains drawn from one sample of a study of T cells after yellow fever vaccination. TCRdb re-called the 5' RACE reads with MiXCR, one entry per CDR3 protein. The sample yields some 320,000 distinct CDR3 sequences, around 9.3% seen once. The sequenced sample was CD4+ T cells sorted from PBMCs, obtained 5 days after the yellow fever booster vaccination. The receptors come from a man between 18 and 29 years old who received the YFV17D yellow fever vaccine. Each CDR3 is given with its conserved first and last residue. D genes are given only for firm matches. Where a row states a size, it is once, few, many or the class of an expanded clone; other rows omit it.

>TRBV5-1|.|TRBJ1-2|few
CASSLPHNYGYTF
TGCGCCAGCAGCTTGCCCCATAACTATGGCTACACCTTC
>TRBV7-2|TRBD1|TRBJ2-3|few
CASSFGQGPDTQYF
TGTGCCAGCAGCTTTGGACAGGGGCCAGATACGCAGTATTTT
>TRBV20-1|.|TRBJ1-1|.
CSAPTPGVREAFF
TGCAGTGCTCCCACCCCAGGGGTTCGTGAAGCTTTCTTT
>TRBV5-6|.|TRBJ2-3|.
CASSFPPRGSTDTQYF
TGTGCCAGCAGCTTCCCTCCGCGGGGTAGCACAGATACGCAGTATTTT
>TRBV5-1|.|TRBJ1-6|few
CASSWASRDSPLHF
TGCGCCAGCAGCTGGGCCTCCAGGGATTCACCCCTCCACTTT
>TRBV7-2|.|TRBJ2-3|few
CASSLKSMRGVRDTQYF
TGTGCCAGCAGCTTAAAATCCATGCGGGGCGTACGGGATACGCAGTATTTT
>TRBV5-1|.|TRBJ2-3|few
CASSLWGTSTDTQYF
TGCGCCAGCAGCTTGTGGGGTACTAGCACAGATACGCAGTATTTT
>TRBV29-1|TRBD1|TRBJ1-3|.
CSVGTAAGNTIYF
TGCAGCGTCGGGACAGCAGCTGGAAACACCATATATTTT
>TRBV12-3/TRBV12-4|TRBD1|TRBJ2-1|.
CASSRQGNSYNEQFF
TGTGCCAGCAGCCGACAGGGTAACTCCTACAATGAGCAGTTCTTC
>TRBV30|.|TRBJ1-2|.
CAWSVQGIYGYTF
TGTGCCTGGAGTGTACAGGGAATATATGGCTACACCTTC
>TRBV12-3/TRBV12-4|.|TRBJ2-5|many
CASSWALGETQYF
TGTGCCAGCAGTTGGGCCTTGGGAGAGACCCAGTACTTC
>TRBV11-2|.|TRBJ2-1|.
CASSVGASNFRNEQFF
TGTGCCAGCAGCGTTGGGGCTAGCAATTTTCGCAATGAGCAGTTCTTC
>TRBV7-6|.|TRBJ1-5|many
CASSLVGINQPQHF
TGTGCCAGCAGCTTAGTTGGAATCAATCAGCCCCAGCATTTT
>TRBV5-5|.|TRBJ1-2|few
CASSPLGGARDGYTF
TGTGCCAGCAGCCCCCTCGGGGGGGCTCGGGATGGCTACACCTTC
>TRBV3-1|.|TRBJ2-5|.
CASSVPGLLEQETQYF
TGTGCCAGCAGCGTTCCGGGACTCCTAGAACAAGAGACCCAGTACTTC
>TRBV11-2|.|TRBJ2-3|.
CASSDTPGGSTDTQYF
TGTGCCAGCAGCGACACCCCCGGGGGTAGCACAGATACGCAGTATTTT
>TRBV29-1|.|TRBJ2-1|many
CSVGQTYNEQFF
TGCAGCGTTGGACAAACCTACAATGAGCAGTTCTTC
>TRBV7-2|TRBD1|TRBJ2-5|few
CASSGRGRRETQYF
TGTGCCAGCAGCGGCAGGGGGCGTCGAGAGACCCAGTACTTC
>TRBV4-2|.|TRBJ2-1|many
CASSLETYNEQFF
TGTGCCAGCAGCCTAGAGACCTACAATGAGCAGTTCTTC
>TRBV20-1|.|TRBJ2-6|many
CSASWVPGANVLTF
TGCAGTGCTAGTTGGGTCCCTGGGGCCAACGTCCTGACTTTC
>TRBV7-3|TRBD2|TRBJ2-2|few
CASSFSGTSGGTGELFF
TGTGCCAGCAGCTTTTCCGGGACTAGCGGGGGTACCGGGGAGCTGTTTTTT
>TRBV7-3|TRBD2|TRBJ2-1|.
CASSLGRGGYEQFF
TGTGCCAGCAGCTTAGGGCGGGGGGGCTATGAGCAGTTCTTC